This T cell receptor beta chain was captured by sequencing in a study of OX40 agonist ivuxolimab in advanced cancers. CDR3 length: 18 amino acids. J lost 0 bases, V lost 4 bases, and 11 bases had no gene match. Germline CDR1 reads KGHSH; CDR2 reads LQKENI. The method was immunoSEQ multiplex PCR; TCRdb's version includes in-frame clones alone and lacks a portion of them. The sample holds 70,000 or so clones, around 84% seen once. The TCR comes from an adult with an advanced solid tumor such as melanoma, head and neck, liver or kidney cancer. The J gene is TRBJ1-4, the V gene TRBV18, with 7 bases that match TRBD1. Material: CD4+ or CD8+ T cells sorted from blood, obtained in a trial of the OX40 agonist ivuxolimab. The CDR3 DNA reads TGTGCCAGCTCACTACAGGACAGGAGAGAGGCAACTAATGAAAAACTGTTTTTT. This gives the protein CASSLQDRREATNEKLFF.